This T cell receptor (beta chain) was captured by sequencing in a study of T cells after yellow fever vaccination. They built TCR cDNA with 5'RACE template switching, a step that put in a universal primer site and UMIs. TCRdb used MiXCR to reprocess the 5' RACE reads, holding one entry per CDR3 protein. The table lists 600,000 to 750,000 distinct CDR3 sequences, about 12% of them singletons. The germline V gene encodes CDR1 DFQATT and CDR2 SNEGSKA (reference sequence). V trimming: 5 bases; J trimming: 5 bases; junction bases outside the gene matches: 11. The CDR3 runs 15 residues. This TCR was recovered from a man between 25 and 39 years old who received the YFV17D yellow fever vaccine. The sample in question was PBMCs, obtained on the day of the yellow fever booster vaccination. This rearrangement joins TRBV20-1 to TRBJ2-3; 9 bases agree with TRBD1. CDR3 sequence reads: CSAHPQQGAGDTQYF. The CDR3 DNA follows: TGCAGTGCTCATCCCCAACAGGGGGCGGGAGATACGCAGTATTTT.